Shown below are 2 T cell receptor beta chains from a single sample sequenced in a study of molecular identifiers for immune sequencing clone quantification. Using its own MiXCR run on the PCR reads, TCRdb lists one record per CDR3 protein. Found here are around 470,000 distinct CDR3 sequences, 20% to 25% of them singletons; the top ten hold roughly 0.81%. The sequencing input was naive CD8+ T cells from blood, with Jurkat cell RNA spiked in. Subset: FACS-sorted CD8+CD4-CCR7+CD45RA+ naive T cells. The receptor source for this set is a human donor in good health. Some libraries in this study had Jurkat cell RNA spiked in.

Worth noting for this clonotype: This may stem from a read error, because a much larger clone lies one nucleotide away. V usage is TRBV4-2 and J usage is TRBJ1-5; D unclear. The CDR3 sequence is 14 residues long. The germline V gene has CDR1 LGHNA and CDR2 YNFKEQ. CDR3 sequence (DNA): TGTGCCAGCGGCCAAGAGTCGGGATATCAGCCCCAGCATTTT. This encodes CASGQESGYQPQHF.

The genes are TRBV12-3 or TRBV12-4 and TRBJ2-7, with a weak D call TRBD2 (5 bases). The ends were cut back, 6 bases at V and 3 bases at J, with 9 bases in the middle. The CDR3 extends over 12 amino acids. The CDR3 sequence: CASSRTFYEQYF. CDR3 bases: TGTGCCAGCAGCCGGACTTTCTACGAGCAGTACTTC.